This section outlines one T cell receptor (beta chain) sequence together with its context. The antigen remains unidentified. The CDR3 runs to 13 residues. J lost 2 bases, V lost 7 bases, and 2 bases had no gene match. The germline gives CDR1 LNHDA, CDR2 SQIVND (reference sequence). The data belong to a study of cytomegalovirus exposure and HLA in healthy donors. In the study overall: The same platform was used for the 100 to 150 validation repertoires and the 600 to 700 first-cohort repertoires, a later analysis reported. Findings and caveats of the study: The investigators catalogued 150 to 200 TCR beta chains as cytomegalovirus-associated. In vitro work confirmed that a few CMV-associated chains recognize CMV antigens.

Data came from immunoSEQ multiplex PCR; TCRdb stores just in-frame clones and leaves some out. The data hold around 70,000 clones, with around 95% observed a single time. V is TRBV19 and J is TRBJ2-7; 10 nucleotides align to TRBD2. The receptor was derived from a woman younger than 35 in good health and CMV-seropositive. The sequenced sample consisted of PBMCs. The CDR3 coding sequence is TGTGCCAGTAAAGCGGGGGGGCCCTACGAGCAGTACTTC. Amino acids: CASKAGGPYEQYF.